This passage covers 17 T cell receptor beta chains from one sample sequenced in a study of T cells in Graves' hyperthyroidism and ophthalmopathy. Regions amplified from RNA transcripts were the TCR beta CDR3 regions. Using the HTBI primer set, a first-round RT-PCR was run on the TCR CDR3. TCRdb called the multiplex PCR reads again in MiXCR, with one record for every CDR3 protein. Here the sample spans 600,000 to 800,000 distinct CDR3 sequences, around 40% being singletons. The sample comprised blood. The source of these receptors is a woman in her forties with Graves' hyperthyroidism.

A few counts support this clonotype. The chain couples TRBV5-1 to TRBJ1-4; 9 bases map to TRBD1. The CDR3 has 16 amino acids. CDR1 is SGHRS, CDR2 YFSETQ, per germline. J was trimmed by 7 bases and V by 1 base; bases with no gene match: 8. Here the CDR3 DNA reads TGCGCCAGCAGCTTGTCGATTGGGACAGGGAGTGAAAAACTGTTTTTT. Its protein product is CASSLSIGTGSEKLFF.

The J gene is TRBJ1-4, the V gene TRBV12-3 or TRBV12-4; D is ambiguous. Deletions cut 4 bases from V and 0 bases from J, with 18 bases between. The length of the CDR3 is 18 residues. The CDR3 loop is CASSYSSLVLSTNEKLFF. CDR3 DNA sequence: TGTGCCAGCAGTTATTCATCTTTGGTTCTCTCAACTAATGAAAAACTGTTTTTT.

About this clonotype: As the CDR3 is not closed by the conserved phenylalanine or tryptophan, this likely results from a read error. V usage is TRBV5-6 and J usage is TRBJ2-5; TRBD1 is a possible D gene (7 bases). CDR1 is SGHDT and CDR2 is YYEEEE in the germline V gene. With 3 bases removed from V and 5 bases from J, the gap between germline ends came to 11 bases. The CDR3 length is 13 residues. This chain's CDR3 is CASSSGGGETQYL. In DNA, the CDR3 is TGTGCCAGCAGCTCAGGAGGGGGCGAGACCCAGTACCTC.

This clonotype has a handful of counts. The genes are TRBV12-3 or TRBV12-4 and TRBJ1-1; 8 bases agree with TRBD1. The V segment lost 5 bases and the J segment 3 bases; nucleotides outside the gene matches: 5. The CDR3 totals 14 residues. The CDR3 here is CASSRTGSDTEAFF. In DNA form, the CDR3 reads TGTGCCAGCAGTCGGACAGGGTCCGACACTGAAGCTTTCTTT.

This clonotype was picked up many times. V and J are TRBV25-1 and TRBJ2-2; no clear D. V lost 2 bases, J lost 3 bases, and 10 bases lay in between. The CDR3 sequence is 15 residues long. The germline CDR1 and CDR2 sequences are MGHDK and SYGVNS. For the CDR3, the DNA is TGTGCCAGCAGTGAAGGGTTTAGAGACACCGGGGAGCTGTTTTTT. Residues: CASSEGFRDTGELFF.

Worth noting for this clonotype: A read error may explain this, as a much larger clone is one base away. CDR3: CASTLMSKAEAFF. The CDR3 DNA sequence: TGTGCCAGCACCCTTATGAGTAAGGCTGAAGCTTTCTTT. The V and J genes are TRBV2 and TRBJ1-1; D remains ambiguous. Trimming took off 7 bases at V and 6 bases at J, with 15 bases between the two ends. The CDR3 sequence is 13 residues long. The germline V gene has CDR1 SNHLY and CDR2 FYNNEI.

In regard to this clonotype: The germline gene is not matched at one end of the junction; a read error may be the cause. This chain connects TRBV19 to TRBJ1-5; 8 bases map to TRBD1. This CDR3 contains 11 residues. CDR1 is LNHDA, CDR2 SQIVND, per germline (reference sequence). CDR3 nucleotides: TGTGCCAGTAAGACAGGGGAGCCCCGGCATTTT. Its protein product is CASKTGEPRHF. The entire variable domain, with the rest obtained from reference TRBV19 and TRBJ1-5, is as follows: DGGITQSPKYLFRKEGQNVTLSCEQNLNHDAMYWYRQDPGQGLRLIYYSQIVNDFQKGDIAEGYSVSREKKESFPLTVTSAQKNPTAFYLCASKTGEPRHFGDGTRLSIL.

CDR3 residues: CASSLGVGPPNTGELFF. The CDR3 DNA reads as TGTGCCAGCAGCTTAGGAGTCGGCCCACCGAACACCGGGGAGCTGTTTTTT. The chain couples TRBV7-9 to TRBJ2-2; unclear D gene. This CDR3 is 17 amino acids long. Germline CDR1 is SEHNR and CDR2 is FQNEAQ (reference sequence). Trimming shortened V by 1 base and J by 0 bases, and 12 bases separated the two germline ends.

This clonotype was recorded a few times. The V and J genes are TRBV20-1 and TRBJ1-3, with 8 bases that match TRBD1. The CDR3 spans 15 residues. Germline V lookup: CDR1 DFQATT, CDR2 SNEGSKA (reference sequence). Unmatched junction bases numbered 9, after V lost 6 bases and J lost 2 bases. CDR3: CSAPWTGSTGNTIYF. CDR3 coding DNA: TGCAGTGCACCCTGGACAGGGAGTACTGGAAACACCATATATTTT.

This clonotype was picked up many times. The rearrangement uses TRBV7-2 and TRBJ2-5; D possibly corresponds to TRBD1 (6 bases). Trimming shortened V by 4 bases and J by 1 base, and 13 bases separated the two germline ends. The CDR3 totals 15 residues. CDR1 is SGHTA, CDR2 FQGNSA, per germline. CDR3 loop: CASSSLTGFQETQYF. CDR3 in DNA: TGTGCCAGCAGCTCCCTTACAGGGTTCCAAGAGACCCAGTACTTC.

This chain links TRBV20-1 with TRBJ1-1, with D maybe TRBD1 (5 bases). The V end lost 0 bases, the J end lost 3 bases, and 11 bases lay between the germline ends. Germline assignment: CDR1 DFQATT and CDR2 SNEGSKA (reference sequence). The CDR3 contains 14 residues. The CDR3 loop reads CSAREGTAYTEAFF. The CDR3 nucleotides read TGCAGTGCTAGAGAGGGGACCGCTTACACTGAAGCTTTCTTT.

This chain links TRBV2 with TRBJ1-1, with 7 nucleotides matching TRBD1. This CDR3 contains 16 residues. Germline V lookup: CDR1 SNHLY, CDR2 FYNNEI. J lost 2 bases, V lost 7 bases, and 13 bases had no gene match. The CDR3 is CASTRDRTGENTEAFF. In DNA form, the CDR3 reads TGTGCCAGCACCCGCGACCGGACAGGCGAAAACACTGAAGCTTTCTTT. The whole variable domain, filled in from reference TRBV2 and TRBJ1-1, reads EPEVTQTPSHQVTQMGQEVILRCVPISNHLYFYWYRQILGQKVEFLVSFYNNEISEKSEIFDDQFSVERPDGSNFTLKIRSTKLEDSAMYFCASTRDRTGENTEAFFGQGTRLTVV.

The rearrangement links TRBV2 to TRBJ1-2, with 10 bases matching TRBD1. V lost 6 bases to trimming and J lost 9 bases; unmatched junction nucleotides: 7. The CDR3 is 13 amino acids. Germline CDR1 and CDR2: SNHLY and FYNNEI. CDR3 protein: CASSLDRGQSYTF. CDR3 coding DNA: TGTGCCAGCAGCCTAGACAGGGGGCAGAGCTACACCTTC.

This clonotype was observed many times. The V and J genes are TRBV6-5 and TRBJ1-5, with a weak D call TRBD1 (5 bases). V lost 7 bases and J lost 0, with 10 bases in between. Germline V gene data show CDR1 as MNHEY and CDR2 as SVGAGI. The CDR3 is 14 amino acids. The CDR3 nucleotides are TGTGCCAGCACGCGGGGGAATAGCAATCAGCCCCAGCATTTT. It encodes CASTRGNSNQPQHF.

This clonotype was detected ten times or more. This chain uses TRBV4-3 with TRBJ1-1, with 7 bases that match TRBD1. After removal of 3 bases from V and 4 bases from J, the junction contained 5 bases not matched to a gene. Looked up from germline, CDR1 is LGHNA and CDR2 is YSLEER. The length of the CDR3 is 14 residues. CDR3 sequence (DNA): TGCGCCAGCAGCCATGTGGACAGGCCCACTGAAGCTTTCTTT. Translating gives CASSHVDRPTEAFF.

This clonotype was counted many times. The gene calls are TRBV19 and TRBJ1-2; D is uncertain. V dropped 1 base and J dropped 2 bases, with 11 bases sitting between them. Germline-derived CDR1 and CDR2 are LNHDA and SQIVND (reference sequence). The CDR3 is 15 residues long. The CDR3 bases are TGTGCCAGTAGTATAGGAAAGCAGGACAACTATGGCTACACCTTC. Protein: CASSIGKQDNYGYTF.

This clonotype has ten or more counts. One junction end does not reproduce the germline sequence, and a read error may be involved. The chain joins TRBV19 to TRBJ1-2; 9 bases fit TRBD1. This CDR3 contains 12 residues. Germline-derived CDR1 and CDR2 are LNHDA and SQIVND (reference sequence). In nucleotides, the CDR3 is TGCGCCAGCGGACAGGGGTACTATGGCTACACCTTC. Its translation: CASGQGYYGYTF.